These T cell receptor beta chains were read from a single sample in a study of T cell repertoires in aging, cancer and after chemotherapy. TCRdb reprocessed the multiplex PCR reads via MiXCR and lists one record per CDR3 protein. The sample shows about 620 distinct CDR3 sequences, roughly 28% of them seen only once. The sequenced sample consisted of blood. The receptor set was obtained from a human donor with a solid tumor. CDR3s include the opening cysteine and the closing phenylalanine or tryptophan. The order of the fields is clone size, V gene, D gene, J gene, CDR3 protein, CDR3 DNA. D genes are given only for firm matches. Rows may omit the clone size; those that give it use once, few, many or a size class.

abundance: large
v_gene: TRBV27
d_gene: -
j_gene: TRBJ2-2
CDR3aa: CASSSLTGFGELFF
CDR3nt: TGTGCCAGCAGCTCCTTGACGGGATTCGGGGAGCTGTTTTTT

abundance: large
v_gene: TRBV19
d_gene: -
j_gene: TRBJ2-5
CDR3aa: CASSRDRTGQETQYF
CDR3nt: TGTGCCAGTAGTAGGGATAGGACGGGACAAGAGACCCAGTACTTC

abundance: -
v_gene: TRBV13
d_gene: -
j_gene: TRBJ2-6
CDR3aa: CASSLAQGANVLTF
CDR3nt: TGTGCCAGCAGCTTAGCCCAGGGGGCCAACGTCCTGACTTTC

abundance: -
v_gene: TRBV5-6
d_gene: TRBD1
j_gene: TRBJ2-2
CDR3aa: CASRGRGKEGELFF
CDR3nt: TGTGCCTCCCGGGGCAGGGGGAAGGAAGGGGAGCTGTTTTTT

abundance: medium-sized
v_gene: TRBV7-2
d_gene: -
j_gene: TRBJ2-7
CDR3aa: CASSLMSPPAYEQYF
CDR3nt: TGTGCCAGCAGCTTAATGTCCCCTCCCGCCTACGAGCAGTACTTC

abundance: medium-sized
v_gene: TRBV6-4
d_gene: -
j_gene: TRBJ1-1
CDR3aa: CASSAGANTEAFF
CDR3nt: TGTGCCAGCAGTGCGGGGGCGAACACTGAAGCTTTCTTT

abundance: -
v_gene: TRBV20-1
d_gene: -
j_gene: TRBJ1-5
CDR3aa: CSAIQGFSNQPQHF
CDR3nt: TGCAGTGCCATACAGGGCTTTAGCAATCAGCCCCAGCATTTT

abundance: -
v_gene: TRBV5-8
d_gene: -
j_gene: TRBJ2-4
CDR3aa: CASSRGLRRGIQYF
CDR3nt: TGTGCCAGCAGCCGGGGACTCCGTAGGGGCATTCAGTACTTC

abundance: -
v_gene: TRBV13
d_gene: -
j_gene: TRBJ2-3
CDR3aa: CASSSTGLSYTDTQYF
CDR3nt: TGTGCCAGCAGCTCAACTGGACTTTCATACACAGATACGCAGTATTTT

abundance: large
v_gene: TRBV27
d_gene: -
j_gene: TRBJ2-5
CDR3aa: CASSRLGGVPETQYF
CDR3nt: TGTGCCAGCAGTCGGCTTGGGGGAGTCCCTGAGACCCAGTACTTC

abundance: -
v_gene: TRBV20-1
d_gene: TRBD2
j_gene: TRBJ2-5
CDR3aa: CSAPGGTSGRTVQETQYF
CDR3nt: TGCAGTGCTCCTGGAGGGACTAGCGGGAGGACTGTTCAAGAGACCCAGTACTTC

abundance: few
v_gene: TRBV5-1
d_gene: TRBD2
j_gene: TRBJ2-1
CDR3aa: CASSLKGGRATNNEQFF
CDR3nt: TGCGCCAGCAGCTTGAAGGGCGGGAGGGCCACCAACAATGAGCAGTTCTTC

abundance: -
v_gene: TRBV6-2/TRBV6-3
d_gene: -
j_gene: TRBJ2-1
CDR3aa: CASSYSTGEQFF
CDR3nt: TGTGCCAGCAGTTACTCAACGGGGGAGCAGTTCTTC

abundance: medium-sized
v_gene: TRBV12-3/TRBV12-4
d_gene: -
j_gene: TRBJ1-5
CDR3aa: CASSLIGGPDNQPQHF
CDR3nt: TGTGCCAGCAGTTTGATTGGGGGGCCCGACAATCAGCCCCAGCATTTT

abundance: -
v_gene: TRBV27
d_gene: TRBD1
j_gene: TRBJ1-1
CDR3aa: CASSLRKQGVITEAFF
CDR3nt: TGTGCCAGCAGTTTACGAAAACAGGGGGTTATCACTGAAGCTTTCTTT

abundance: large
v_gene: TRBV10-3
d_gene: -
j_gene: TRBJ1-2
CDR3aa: CAIRGQGANYGYTF
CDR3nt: TGTGCCATCAGAGGTCAGGGAGCTAACTATGGCTACACCTTC

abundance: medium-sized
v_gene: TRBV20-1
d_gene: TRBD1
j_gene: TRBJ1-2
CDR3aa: CSAPDRGNGYTF
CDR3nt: TGCAGTGCTCCTGACAGGGGGAATGGCTACACCTTC